What follows are 27 T cell receptor beta chains derived from one specimen sequenced in a study of OX40 agonist ivuxolimab in advanced cancers. Receptors were amplified or captured by the immunoSEQ multiplex PCR assay. This is the immuneACCESS table as TCRdb keeps it, with only in-frame sequences that have V and J called. A part of the clones is gone; compared with another copy, unresolved V genes explain less than half, and the rest is unexplained. For this sample there are about 26,000 clones; roughly 70% appear just once. The top ten clonotypes cover approximately 14% of the sample. The sample here was CD4+ or CD8+ T cells sorted from blood, taken in a trial of the OX40 agonist ivuxolimab. These receptors all come from an adult with an advanced solid tumor such as melanoma, head and neck, liver or kidney cancer.

The chain has TRBV12-5 and TRBJ2-2, with D uncertain. The CDR3 has 16 amino acids. Germline V gene data show CDR1 as LGHNT and CDR2 as FRNRAP. Trimming pared 1 base from V and 2 bases from J, leaving 11 bases between. The chain's CDR3 is CASGLGAGDNTGELFF. The DNA for the CDR3 is TGTGCTAGTGGTTTGGGAGCAGGTGACAACACCGGGGAGCTGTTTTTT.

The chain joins TRBV9 to TRBJ2-3; D not resolved. From germline, CDR1 is SGDLS and CDR2 YYNGEE. V gave up 0 bases and J gave up 4 bases, with 9 bases separating them. The CDR3 length is 14 residues. The CDR3 DNA reads as TGTGCCAGCAGCGTAGGGGTGGTACCAGATACGCAGTATTTT. As protein: CASSVGVVPDTQYF.

The chain employs TRBV4-3 and TRBJ1-2; 9 positions match TRBD1. The CDR3 is 15 residues long. V lost 0 bases to trimming and J lost 7 bases; unmatched junction nucleotides: 6. CDR1 is LGHNA, CDR2 YSLEER, per germline. CDR3 sequence (DNA): TGCGCCAGCAGCCAAGAAGTCAGGACAGGGGTTGGCTACACCTTC. It translates to CASSQEVRTGVGYTF.

This clone came up a few times. The chain has TRBV28 and TRBJ1-5; D is possibly TRBD1 (5 bases). The V gene's germline CDR1 is MDHEN and CDR2 SYDVKM. The CDR3 is 14 amino acids. V lost 3 bases and J lost 8, with 14 bases in between. The chain's CDR3 is CASSFWGDGKPQHF. The DNA of the CDR3 is TGTGCCAGCAGTTTTTGGGGGGACGGTAAGCCCCAGCATTTT.

The rearrangement links TRBV6-5 to TRBJ1-5; 9 nucleotides line up with TRBD1. Unmatched junction bases numbered 8, after V lost 4 bases and J lost 7 bases. CDR3 length: 15 residues. Germline lookup yields CDR1 MNHEY and CDR2 SVGAGI. CDR3 nucleotide sequence: TGTGCCAGCAGTTTCTCCCAGGACAGGGGACAGCCCCAGCATTTT. It is translated as CASSFSQDRGQPQHF.

The chain joins TRBV7-2 to TRBJ1-2; D is possibly TRBD1 (5 bases). There are 15 residues in the CDR3. The V end lost 1 base, the J end lost 0 bases, and 9 bases lay between the germline ends. CDR1 and CDR2 from the germline V gene are SGHTA and FQGNSA. CDR3 DNA sequence: TGTGCCAGCAGCTTAGGACAGCAAACTAACTATGGCTACACCTTC. This gives the protein CASSLGQQTNYGYTF. Together with reference TRBV7-2 and TRBJ1-2, the CDR3 gives the full variable domain: GAGVSQSPSNKVTEKGKDVELRCDPISGHTALYWYRQSLGQGLEFLIYFQGNSAPDKSGLPSDRFSAERTGGSVSTLTIQRTQQEDSAVYLCASSLGQQTNYGYTFGSGTRLTVV.

This chain joins TRBV19 and TRBJ2-3, with 8 nucleotides matching TRBD2. Germline V gives CDR1 LNHDA, CDR2 SQIVND (reference sequence). The CDR3 is 17 residues long. V was clipped by 1 base and J by 1 base; unmatched bases: 7. The CDR3: CASSIVGSGEGTDTQYF. CDR3 in DNA: TGTGCCAGTAGTATAGTCGGTAGCGGGGAGGGCACAGATACGCAGTATTTT.

Of note for this clone: The sample holds other DNA sequences that translate to the same CDR3. The rearrangement uses TRBV9 and TRBJ2-7; D is possibly TRBD1 (6 bases). The CDR3 totals 15 residues. Germline CDR1 is SGDLS and CDR2 is YYNGEE. The ends were cut back, 2 bases at V and 7 bases at J, with 19 bases in the middle. The CDR3 nucleotides read TGTGCCAGCAGCGTGGCACCGACAGGCCTCTATGAGCAGTACTTC. Its translation is CASSVAPTGLYEQYF.

The rearrangement links TRBV7-3 to TRBJ2-1, with TRBD2 matching over 8 bases. This CDR3 spans 17 amino acids. With V trimmed by 0 bases and J by 6 bases, 10 bases remained unmatched. CDR1 SGHTA and CDR2 FQGTGA come from the germline V gene. This CDR3 is CASSLTPWRGDLNEQFF. The CDR3 DNA is TGTGCCAGCAGCTTAACCCCTTGGCGGGGGGACCTCAATGAGCAGTTCTTC.

The CDR3 protein is CASSLGLAGGPGQETQYF. The CDR3 DNA follows: TGTGCCAGCAGCTTAGGACTAGCGGGGGGCCCGGGGCAAGAGACCCAGTACTTC. The chain links TRBV7-2 to TRBJ2-5; 13 positions match TRBD2. The germline V gene encodes CDR1 SGHTA and CDR2 FQGNSA. The CDR3 runs to 18 residues. V trimming: 1 base; J trimming: 2 bases; junction bases outside the gene matches: 7.

The chain is built from TRBV5-4 and TRBJ2-7, with unresolved D. The CDR3 is made up of 17 amino acids. Trimming removed 4 bases from V and 0 bases from J, with 20 bases in between. Per germline, CDR1 SGHNT and CDR2 YYREEE (reference sequence). CDR3: CASSRRGAGYSSYEQYF. The CDR3 DNA is TGTGCCAGCAGCCGCCGCGGAGCAGGCTACAGCTCCTACGAGCAGTACTTC. Supplemented by reference TRBV5-4 and TRBJ2-7, the full variable domain reads ETGVTQSPTHLIKTRGQQVTLRCSSQSGHNTVSWYQQALGQGPQFIFQYYREEENGRGNFPPRFSGLQFPNYSSELNVNALELDDSALYLCASSRRGAGYSSYEQYFGPGTRLTVT.

The CDR3 is CASKRQFTQYF. CDR3 coding DNA: TGTGCCAGCAAGCGGCAGTTTACGCAGTATTTT. The rearrangement joins TRBV6-5 to TRBJ2-3, with a weak D call TRBD2 (5 bases). This CDR3 is built from 11 residues. V lost 7 bases and J lost 8, with 10 bases in between. Looked up from germline, CDR1 is MNHEY and CDR2 is SVGAGI.

The rearrangement joins TRBV2 to TRBJ2-5, with TRBD2 identical over 12 bases. CDR3 length: 14 amino acids. The J segment lost 4 bases and the V segment lost 9 bases, leaving 6 bases of the junction unmatched. Germline V gene data show CDR1 as SNHLY and CDR2 as FYNNEI. Written as DNA, the CDR3 is TGTGCCAGGCGAGGACTAGCGGGGAGAGAGACCCAGTACTTC. It yields the protein CARRGLAGRETQYF.

This clone has more than one count but fewer than ten. The V and J genes are TRBV5-5 and TRBJ2-5; 8 nucleotides agree with TRBD2. CDR3 length equals 14 residues. The V gene's germline CDR1 is SGHKS and CDR2 YYEKEE (reference sequence). V lost 4 bases to trimming and J lost 5 bases; unmatched junction nucleotides: 7. The CDR3 DNA sequence: TGTGCCAGCAGCAAAGGACTAGCACGGGAGACCCAGTACTTC. Translating it yields CASSKGLARETQYF.

CDR3 DNA sequence: TGTGCCAGCAGCCTACTTGGAGGGGAGAACACCGGGGAGCTGTTTTTT. Its protein is CASSLLGGENTGELFF. The rearrangement uses TRBV7-9 and TRBJ2-2; tentatively, D is TRBD2 (6 bases). This CDR3 has 16 residues. Germline CDR1 and CDR2: SEHNR and FQNEAQ (reference sequence). V was clipped by 5 bases and J by 1 base, with 14 bases between them.

J is TRBJ2-7 and V is TRBV6-5; D unresolved. The germline V gene encodes CDR1 MNHEY and CDR2 SVGAGI. This CDR3 contains 14 residues. V lost 0 bases to trimming and J lost 6 bases, with 12 bases between them. The CDR3 coding sequence is TGTGCCAGCAGTTACTCGAAGACATTCAGCGAGCAGTACTTC. Residues: CASSYSKTFSEQYF.

The chain uses TRBV11-2 and TRBJ1-1, with no clear D. This CDR3 has 13 amino acids. V lost 3 bases and J lost 4, with 9 bases in between. Germline assignment: CDR1 SGHAT and CDR2 FQNNGV. CDR3 nucleotides: TGTGCCAGCAGCTTTCAAGGAGGCACTGAAGCTTTCTTT. Translation gives CASSFQGGTEAFF.

Written as DNA, the CDR3 is TGCGCCAGCGGACCGGGCGGGGGGGCGAGCACCGGGGAGCTGTTTTTT. It translates to CASGPGGGASTGELFF. This sequence joins TRBV5-1 and TRBJ2-2; 9 bases are shared with TRBD2. In germline, CDR1 is SGHRS, CDR2 YFSETQ. J lost 4 bases, V lost 7 bases, and 11 bases had no gene match. This CDR3 has 16 amino acids.

The rearrangement joins TRBV11-2 to TRBJ1-1, with 8 bases aligning to TRBD1. J gave up 5 bases and V 5 bases, and 7 bases lay outside the gene matches. CDR3 length: 14 residues. Germline lookup yields CDR1 SGHAT and CDR2 FQNNGV. As DNA, the CDR3 is TGTGCCAGCAGCACGAGGACAGGGATTACTGAAGCTTTCTTT. Translating gives CASSTRTGITEAFF.

The chain recombines TRBV6-5 with TRBJ1-1, with 8 bases fitting TRBD1. Germline V gene sequence: CDR1 MNHEY, CDR2 SVGAGI. The V segment lost 4 bases and the J segment 5 bases; nucleotides outside the gene matches: 6. The CDR3 runs 14 residues. The CDR3 DNA follows: TGTGCCAGCAGTTCCCGACAGGGGATGACTGAAGCTTTCTTT. Its translation: CASSSRQGMTEAFF.

This chain uses TRBV14 with TRBJ1-1; D unresolved. The CDR3 has 15 residues. The germline V and J ends were trimmed by 0 bases and 0 bases, with 8 bases remaining between them. Germline assignment: CDR1 SGHDN and CDR2 FVKESK. CDR3 DNA sequence: TGTGCCAGCAGCCAAGAAAGTCACTTGAACACTGAAGCTTTCTTT. This encodes CASSQESHLNTEAFF.

The chain is built from TRBV6-5 and TRBJ2-7; 7 nucleotides match TRBD2. The germline V gene encodes CDR1 MNHEY and CDR2 SVGAGI. The V and J ends lost 10 bases and 1 base, in that order; junction bases with no gene match: 10. The CDR3 covers 14 residues. The CDR3 sequence is CATKRGSSSYEQYF. The DNA for the CDR3 is TGTGCCACGAAACGCGGGAGCAGTTCCTACGAGCAGTACTTC.

This rearrangement joins TRBV19 to TRBJ2-3, with D possibly matching TRBD2 (7 bases). In germline, CDR1 is LNHDA, CDR2 SQIVND (reference sequence). The CDR3 length is 15 residues. Trimming pared 0 bases from V and 3 bases from J, leaving 10 bases between. CDR3 amino acids: CASSIEGGATDTQYF. The CDR3 bases are TGTGCCAGTAGTATAGAGGGGGGGGCGACAGATACGCAGTATTTT.

V and J are TRBV19 and TRBJ1-3, with TRBD1 as a possible D gene (6 bases). V was trimmed by 9 bases and J by 2 bases, leaving 17 bases between them. The CDR3 spans 15 residues. The germline gives CDR1 LNHDA, CDR2 SQIVND (reference sequence). The CDR3 here is CASPWGASAGNTIYF. CDR3 nucleotide sequence: TGTGCCAGCCCTTGGGGGGCTTCGGCTGGAAACACCATATATTTT.

This clone was seen a few times. The V and J genes are TRBV19 and TRBJ2-5, with 8 bases fitting TRBD1. J was trimmed by 4 bases and V by 3 bases; bases with no gene match: 7. Germline-derived CDR1 and CDR2 are LNHDA and SQIVND (reference sequence). The CDR3 length is 15 residues. The CDR3 is CASSIGVGQGETQYF. In DNA form, the CDR3 reads TGTGCCAGTAGTATCGGTGTTGGACAGGGAGAGACCCAGTACTTC.

The V call is TRBV29-1, the J call TRBJ1-1, with 9 bases matching TRBD1. The CDR3 extends over 13 amino acids. Germline assignment: CDR1 SQVTM and CDR2 ANQGSEA. V lost 7 bases and J lost 5; bases outside the gene matches: 8. CDR3 in DNA: TGCAGCGCTTCACAGGGGGCAGAAACTGAAGCTTTCTTT. It is translated as CSASQGAETEAFF. Full variable domain (missing parts from reference TRBV29-1 and TRBJ1-1): SAVISQKPSRDICQRGTSLTIQCQVDSQVTMMFWYRQQPGQSLTLIATANQGSEATYESGFVIDKFPISRPNLTFSTLTVSNMSPEDSSIYLCSASQGAETEAFFGQGTRLTVV.

The chain links TRBV9 to TRBJ2-3; D could derive from TRBD1 or TRBD2 (6 bases each). Germline CDR1 is SGDLS and CDR2 is YYNGEE. CDR3 length: 15 amino acids. Trimming took off 3 bases at V and 2 bases at J, with 13 bases between the two ends. The CDR3 sequence is CASSAGGPLTDTQYF. CDR3 nucleotide sequence: TGTGCCAGCAGCGCCGGGGGCCCACTCACAGATACGCAGTATTTT.